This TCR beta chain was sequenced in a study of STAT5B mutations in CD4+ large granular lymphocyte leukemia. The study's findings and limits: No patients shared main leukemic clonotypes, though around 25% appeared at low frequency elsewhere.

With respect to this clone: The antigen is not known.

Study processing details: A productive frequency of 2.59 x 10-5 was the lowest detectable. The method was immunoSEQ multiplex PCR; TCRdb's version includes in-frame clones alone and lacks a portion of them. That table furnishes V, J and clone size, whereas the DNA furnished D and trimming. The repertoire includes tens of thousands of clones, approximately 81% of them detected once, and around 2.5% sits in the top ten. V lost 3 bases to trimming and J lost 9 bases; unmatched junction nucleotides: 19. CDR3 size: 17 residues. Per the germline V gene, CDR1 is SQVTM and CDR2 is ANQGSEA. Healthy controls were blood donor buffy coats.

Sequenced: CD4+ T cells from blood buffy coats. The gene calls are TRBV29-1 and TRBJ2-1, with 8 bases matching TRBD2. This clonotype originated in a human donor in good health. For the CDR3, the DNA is TGCAGCGTTGACAGCGGGGGACCGGGACGCGCTTCTTTTGAGCAGTTCTTC. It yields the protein CSVDSGGPGRASFEQFF.